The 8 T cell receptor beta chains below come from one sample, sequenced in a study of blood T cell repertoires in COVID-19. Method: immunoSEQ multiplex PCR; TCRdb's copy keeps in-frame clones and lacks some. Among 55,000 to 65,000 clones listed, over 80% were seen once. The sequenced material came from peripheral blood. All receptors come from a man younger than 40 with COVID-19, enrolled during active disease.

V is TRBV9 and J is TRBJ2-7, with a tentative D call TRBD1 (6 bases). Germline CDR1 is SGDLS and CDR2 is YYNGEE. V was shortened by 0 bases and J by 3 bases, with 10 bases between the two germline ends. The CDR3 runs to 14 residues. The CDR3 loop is CASSVGTGHYEQYF. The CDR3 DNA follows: TGTGCCAGCAGCGTAGGCACAGGGCACTACGAGCAGTACTTC.

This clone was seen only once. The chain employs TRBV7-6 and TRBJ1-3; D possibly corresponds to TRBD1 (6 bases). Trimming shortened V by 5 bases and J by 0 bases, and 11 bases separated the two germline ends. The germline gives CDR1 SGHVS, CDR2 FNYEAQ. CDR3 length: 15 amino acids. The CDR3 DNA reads TGTGCCAGCAGCCGGACAGAATCCTCTGGAAACACCATATATTTT. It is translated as CASSRTESSGNTIYF.

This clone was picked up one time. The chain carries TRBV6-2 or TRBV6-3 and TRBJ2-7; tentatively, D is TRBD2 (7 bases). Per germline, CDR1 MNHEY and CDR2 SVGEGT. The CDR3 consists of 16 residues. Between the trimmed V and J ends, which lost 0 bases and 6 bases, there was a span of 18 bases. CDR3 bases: TGTGCCAGCAGTTACTCCCCATCGGCGGGGGCGGTCGAGCAGTACTTC. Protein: CASSYSPSAGAVEQYF.

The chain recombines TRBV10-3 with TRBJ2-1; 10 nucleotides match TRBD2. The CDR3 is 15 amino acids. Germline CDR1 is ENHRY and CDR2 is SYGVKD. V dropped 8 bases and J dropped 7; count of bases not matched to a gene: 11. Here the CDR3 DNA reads TGTGCCATCGGTGCTAGCGGGAGCATGGGGAATGAGCAGTTCTTC. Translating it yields CAIGASGSMGNEQFF.

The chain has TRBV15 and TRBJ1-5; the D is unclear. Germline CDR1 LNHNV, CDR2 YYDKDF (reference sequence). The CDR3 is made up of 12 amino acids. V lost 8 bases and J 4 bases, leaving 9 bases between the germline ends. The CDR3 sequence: CATAAPNQPQHF. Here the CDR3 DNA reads TGTGCCACCGCGGCTCCAAATCAGCCCCAGCATTTT.

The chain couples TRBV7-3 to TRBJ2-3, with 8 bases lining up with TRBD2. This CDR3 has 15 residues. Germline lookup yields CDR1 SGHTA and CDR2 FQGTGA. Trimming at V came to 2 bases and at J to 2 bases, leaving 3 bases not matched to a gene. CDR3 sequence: CASSLGAGATDTQYF. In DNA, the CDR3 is TGTGCCAGCAGCTTAGGAGCGGGAGCCACAGATACGCAGTATTTT.

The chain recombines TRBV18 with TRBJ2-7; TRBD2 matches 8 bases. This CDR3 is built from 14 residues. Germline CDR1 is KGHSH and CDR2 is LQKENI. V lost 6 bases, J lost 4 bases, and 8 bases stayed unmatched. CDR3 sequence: CASSLVSGSYEQYF. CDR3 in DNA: TGTGCCAGCTCCCTTGTCAGCGGGAGTTACGAGCAGTACTTC.

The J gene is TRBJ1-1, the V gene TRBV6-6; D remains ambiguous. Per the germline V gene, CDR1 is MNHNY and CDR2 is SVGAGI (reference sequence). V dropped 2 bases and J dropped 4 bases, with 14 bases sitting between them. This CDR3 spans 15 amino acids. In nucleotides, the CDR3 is TGTGCCAGCAGTTACGGGGAGGTGGACGGCACTGAAGCTTTCTTT. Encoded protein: CASSYGEVDGTEAFF.